This T cell receptor (beta chain) was captured in a study of OX40 agonist ivuxolimab in advanced cancers. Turning to the study itself: The patients received agonistic anti-OX40 (CD134) antibody ivuxolimab. Patients enrolled in dose escalation were diagnosed with hepatocellular carcinoma, melanoma, renal cell or head and neck cancer.

The protocol was immunoSEQ multiplex PCR, while the TCRdb copy is restricted to in-frame clones and leaves out a portion. The sample records roughly 43,000 clones, over 75% being singletons. V was clipped by 0 bases and J by 3 bases, with 12 bases between them. The germline V gene encodes CDR1 SGHTA and CDR2 FQGNSA. The CDR3 has 15 amino acids. The source material was CD4+ or CD8+ T cells sorted from blood, sampled in a trial of the OX40 agonist ivuxolimab. The sequence came from an adult with an advanced solid tumor such as melanoma, head and neck, liver or kidney cancer. The J gene is TRBJ2-7, the V gene TRBV7-2; weak D call: TRBD2 (7 bases). The CDR3 sequence is CASSLAGGGVYEQYF. In nucleotides, the CDR3 is TGTGCCAGCAGCTTAGCGGGAGGGGGAGTCTACGAGCAGTACTTC.